A single sample is the source of the 3 T cell receptor beta chains below, sequenced in a study of spatial heterogeneity in lung cancer. Time point: sample taken at primary tumor resection. The study, taken as a whole, reports: Mutation counts in tumors were tracked by counts of expanded intratumoral alpha and beta TCRs.

A single record per CDR3 protein comes from TCRdb applying MiXCR to the 5' RACE reads. The data contain some 14,000 distinct CDR3 sequences, 5.5% to 6% of them singletons. No antigen has been assigned to these receptors. Sequencing was performed on lung tumor tissue, taken at surgery. Receptors originate from a female donor with early-stage non-small cell lung cancer.

The table lists this clonotype with many counts. This beta chain is a stray sequence in a library constructed for alpha chains; its clone size is not meaningful. The CDR3 DNA follows: TGTGCCAGCTCACCGCTGGACAGACAAGAGACCCAGTACTTC. This gives the protein CASSPLDRQETQYF. The chain combines TRBV18 with TRBJ2-5, with TRBD1 as a possible D gene (6 bases). CDR3 length: 14 amino acids. Germline CDR1 reads KGHSH; CDR2 reads LQKENI. Between the trimmed V and J ends, which lost 3 bases and 2 bases, there was a span of 10 bases.

This clonotype occurred many times. A library made for alpha chains picked up this beta chain off target, so its size means little. The V gene is TRBV5-1, the J gene TRBJ1-1, with 9 bases fitting TRBD1. The CDR3 is 13 residues long. CDR1 is SGHRS and CDR2 is YFSETQ in the germline V gene. V shed 6 bases and J 1 base; nucleotides not matched to a gene: 1. In DNA form, the CDR3 reads TGCGCCAGCAAGACAGGGGGGAACACTGAAGCTTTCTTT. Residues: CASKTGGNTEAFF.

The sample holds many counts of this clonotype. This beta chain is a stray read from a library made for alpha chains; its abundance is not meaningful. The chain has TRBV6-6 and TRBJ2-3; D perhaps matches TRBD1 (5 bases). CDR3 size: 14 residues. V gave up 6 bases and J gave up 1 base, with 11 bases separating them. Germline V gene lookup returns CDR1 MNHNY and CDR2 SVGAGI (reference sequence). CDR3 bases: TGTGCCAGCAGCCCCGACAGTCGCACAGATACGCAGTATTTT. Amino acids: CASSPDSRTDTQYF.